Following are 4 T cell receptor beta chains from one sample sequenced in a study of blood T cell repertoires in COVID-19. The table came from immunoSEQ multiplex PCR; TCRdb's copy has only in-frame clones and leaves some out. The data contain 100,000 to 150,000 clones, roughly 88% of them singletons. The source material was peripheral blood. Receptors originate from a man aged 40-49 years with acute or convalescent COVID-19.

The chain's CDR3 is CASSQVRQGGEKLFF. DNA for the CDR3: TGCGCCAGCAGCCAAGTCAGGCAGGGAGGTGAAAAACTGTTTTTT. The rearrangement joins TRBV4-1 to TRBJ1-4; D is possibly TRBD1 (5 bases). CDR1 and CDR2 (germline): MGHRA, YSYEKL. The CDR3 is 15 residues long. V dropped 1 base and J dropped 7 bases, with 13 bases sitting between them.

The CDR3 reads CASSAGQGSYNSPLHF. CDR3 coding DNA: TGTGCCAGCAGTGCCGGCCAGGGCTCCTATAATTCACCCCTCCACTTT. This chain uses TRBV6-6 with TRBJ1-6, with a possible D match to TRBD1 (5 bases). The CDR3 runs to 16 residues. Trimming stripped 5 bases from V and 0 bases from J, with 11 bases between. Per the germline V gene, CDR1 is MNHNY and CDR2 is SVGAGI (reference sequence).

The chain has TRBV9 and TRBJ2-7; 7 bases fit TRBD1. With 1 base clipped from V and 0 bases from J, the junction kept 4 bases outside the gene matches. Germline-derived CDR1 and CDR2 are SGDLS and YYNGEE. There are 15 residues in the CDR3. The CDR3 here is CASSVRGDSSYEQYF. The CDR3 DNA reads TGTGCCAGCAGCGTAAGAGGGGACAGCTCCTACGAGCAGTACTTC.

This clone has more than one count but fewer than ten. The CDR3 DNA is TGTGCCAGCACCCGGACAGCAACTAATGAAAAACTGTTTTTT. Translated, it gives CASTRTATNEKLFF. The V and J genes are TRBV6-6 and TRBJ1-4; maybe TRBD1 (6 bases). This CDR3 spans 14 amino acids. From germline, CDR1 is MNHNY and CDR2 SVGAGI (reference sequence). V lost 7 bases, J lost 0 bases, and 9 bases lay in between.